This T cell receptor beta chain was captured by sequencing in a study of cytomegalovirus exposure and HLA in healthy donors. This clone was detected a few times. A multiplex PCR was run with 60 Vbeta primers and 13 Jbeta primers. Clones were read by immunoSEQ multiplex PCR, and TCRdb kept only the in-frame ones, dropping some. The sample shows over 100,000 clones, about 80% of them seen only once. This TCR was sampled from a human donor in good health. The source material was PBMCs.

The CDR3 is CASSVSGTGLYGYTF. The CDR3 DNA reads as TGTGCCAGCAGCGTTTCCGGGACAGGTCTCTATGGCTACACCTTC. This chain connects TRBV5-4 to TRBJ1-2; TRBD1 matches 8 bases. Per the germline V gene, CDR1 is SGHNT and CDR2 is YYREEE (reference sequence). V was pared by 4 bases and J by 4 bases, with 9 bases of the junction left unmatched. This CDR3 is built from 15 residues.